This T cell receptor (beta chain) is drawn from a study of coeliac disease (dated by TCRdb to between 2021 and 2023). In the study overall: Each coeliac patient fell into one of three classes: newly diagnosed active disease, refractory coeliac disease type I, or disease kept under control by a gluten-free diet. Because high-resolution HLA typing was not available, biased TRBV7-2 usage was queried as a proof of principle. Next-generation sequencing of rearranged TRB and TRG CDR3 regions was used on small intestinal lymphocyte fractions taken from coeliac and non-coeliac patients. The goal was to describe the TR repertoires of small intestinal T cells in active coeliac disease, in refractory type I coeliac disease, and in coeliac disease treated with a gluten-free diet. Of the roughly 30 patients in the full study, around 22 had coeliac disease confirmed by serology and 8 were controls with non-small intestinal disorders. TRB sequencing was successfully performed on samples from 27 to 35 subjects, among which 20 to 25 paired bulk unsorted intraepithelial and lamina propria cell samples were included. Results the study describes overall, beyond this receptor: The authors judged the approach to be unsuitable for unbiased detection of gliadin-specific T cells, because gliadin-specific T cells are scarce and rarely shared between patients. Compared with controls, active coeliac intraepithelial and lamina propria samples had TRB and TRG repertoires of lower clonality, which suggests that diverse T cells were recruited. Cross-contamination between compartments was possible, because separating intraepithelial cells from lamina propria cells did not produce high-purity fractions. For the most part, TRB repertoires were private, with most amino acid sequences found in only one sample, and V-gene usage showed no significant difference across disease groups.

V drops 3 bases and J drops 6 bases, leaving 11 bases in between. Including cysteine and phenylalanine, the CDR3 has 14 amino acids. CDR3 DNA only is kept here, 42 bases in frame from base 1. CDR1 and CDR2, looked up from the germline V gene (reference sequence), are LNHDA and SQIVND. Library prep was done by the immunoSEQ multiplex PCR assay. The TR loci were subjected to amplification by multiplexed PCR, for which V gene segments served as targets of the forward primers and J gene segments as targets of the reverse primers. The amplified CDR3 regions were sequenced using the Illumina HiSeq System. Per the source publication's procedure: Closely related reads were merged by a nearest-neighbour algorithm to remove PCR and sequencing errors and to collapse the data into unique sequences. Repertoires were summarised in terms of clonality and T cell density, with T cell density defined as TR molecules per amount of genomic DNA input. Public TRs were defined as CDR3 amino acid sequences in at least 80% of unsorted samples, then tested for differential abundance between coeliac and control samples. Disease-group differences in clonality and density were tested with Kruskal-Wallis tests followed by Dunn post-tests. What TCRdb holds here is the immuneACCESS table cut down to in-frame rearrangements. Part of the clones is not present; checked against another copy, under half of the missing clones reflect an unresolved V gene, and the others are unexplained. V and J calls and clone size come straight from that table; D and trimming were deduced from the DNA. The sample data list a few thousand clones, and around 49% of these were observed just once. The top ten clones comprise about 20% of the sample.

Cells were frozen in liquid nitrogen in DMSO/FBS as aliquots of about 500,000 cells, with a single aliquot from each fraction going to sequencing. Every one of the 30 study patients had an endoscopy and a small intestinal biopsy. Intraepithelial cells were released by stirring biopsies for one hour at 37°C in RPMI containing EGTA, MgCl2 and 1% FBS. Genomic DNA was extracted from frozen unsorted cell fractions using the Qiagen DNeasy blood extraction kit. About this clone: Its antigen is unknown. It has no much larger one-base neighbor in the sample; base qualities were not kept.

This TCR was recovered from a man in his sixties with celiac disease on a gluten-free diet. The sequencing sample was made of intraepithelial lymphocytes from the gut. The label giving this sample's cell subset or site can be read as: intraepithelial cell (IEC) fraction of small intestinal biopsy. Rearrangement joined TRBV19 to TRBJ2-2; TRBD2 is a weak D gene call, 6 bases matching. In nucleotides, the sequence is TGTGCCAGTAGTATCGCCAGGGAGGCCGGGGAGCTGTTTTTT. This translates into CASSIAREAGELFF.